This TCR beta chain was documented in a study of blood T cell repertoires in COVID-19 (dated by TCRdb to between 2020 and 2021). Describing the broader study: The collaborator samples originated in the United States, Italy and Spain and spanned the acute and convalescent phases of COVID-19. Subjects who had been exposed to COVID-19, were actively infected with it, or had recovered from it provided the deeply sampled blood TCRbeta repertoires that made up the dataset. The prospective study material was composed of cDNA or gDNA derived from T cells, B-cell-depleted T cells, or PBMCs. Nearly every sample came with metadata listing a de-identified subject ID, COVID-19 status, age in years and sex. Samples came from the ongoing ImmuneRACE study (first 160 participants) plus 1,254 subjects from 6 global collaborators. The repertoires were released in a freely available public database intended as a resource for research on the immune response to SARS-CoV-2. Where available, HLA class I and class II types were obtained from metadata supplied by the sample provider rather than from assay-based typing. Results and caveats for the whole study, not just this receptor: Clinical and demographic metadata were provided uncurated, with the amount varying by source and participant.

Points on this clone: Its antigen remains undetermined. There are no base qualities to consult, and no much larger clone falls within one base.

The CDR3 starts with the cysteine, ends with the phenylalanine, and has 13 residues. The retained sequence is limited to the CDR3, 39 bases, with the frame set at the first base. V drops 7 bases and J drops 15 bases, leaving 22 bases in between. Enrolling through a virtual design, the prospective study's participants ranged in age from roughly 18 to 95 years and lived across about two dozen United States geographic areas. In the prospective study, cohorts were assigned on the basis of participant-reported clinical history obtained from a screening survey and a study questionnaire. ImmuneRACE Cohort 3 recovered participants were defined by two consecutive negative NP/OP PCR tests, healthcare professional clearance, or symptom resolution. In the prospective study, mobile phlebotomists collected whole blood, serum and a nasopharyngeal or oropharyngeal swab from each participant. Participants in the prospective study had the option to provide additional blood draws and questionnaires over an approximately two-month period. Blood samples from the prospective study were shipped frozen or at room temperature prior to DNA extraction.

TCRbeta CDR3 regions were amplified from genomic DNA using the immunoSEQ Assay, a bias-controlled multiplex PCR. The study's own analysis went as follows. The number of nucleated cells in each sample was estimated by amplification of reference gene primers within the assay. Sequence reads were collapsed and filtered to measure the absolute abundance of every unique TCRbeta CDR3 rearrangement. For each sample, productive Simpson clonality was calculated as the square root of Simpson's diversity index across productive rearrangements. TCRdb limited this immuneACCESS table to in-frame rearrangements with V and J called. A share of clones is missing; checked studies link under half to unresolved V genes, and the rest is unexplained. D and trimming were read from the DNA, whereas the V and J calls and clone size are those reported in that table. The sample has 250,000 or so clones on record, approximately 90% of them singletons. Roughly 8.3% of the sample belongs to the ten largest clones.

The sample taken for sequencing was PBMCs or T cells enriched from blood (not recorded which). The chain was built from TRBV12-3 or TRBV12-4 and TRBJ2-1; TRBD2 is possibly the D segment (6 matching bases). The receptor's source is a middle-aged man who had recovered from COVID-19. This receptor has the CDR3 CASTTYSGDPGFF. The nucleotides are TGTGCCAGCACTACATACTCGGGAGATCCGGGGTTCTTC.